This T cell receptor (beta chain) was sequenced in a study of T-cell memory formation after mild COVID-19 (dated by TCRdb to about 2021). About the investigation overall: Most TCR sequence clusters were specific to one of the two donors. In two donors, T-cell clones that expanded and contracted after mild COVID-19 were followed by sequencing TCRalpha and TCRbeta repertoires longitudinally. Two young, previously healthy adult volunteers made up the cohort, one male and one female.

This clonotype was detected only once. Its antigen specificity is not known. Base-call qualities are not available, and no considerably larger clone is one nucleotide away. One read represents weak support. The paper's findings and limits, for the study overall: Only a couple of mild cases were covered by the study, and larger cohorts that include severe cases with pre-infection samples were considered necessary. Some responding clones were found in pre-infection memory, which suggests that pre-existing cross-reactive memory T cells took part in the SARS-CoV-2 response. Contracting CD4+ clones were located mainly in the CM and EM memory subsets, whereas CD8+ clones were found to be enriched in EMRA. Balanced CD4/CD8 phenotypes were observed for clones contracting from day 15 to 85, whereas a bias towards CD4+ was observed for a second wave of clones expanding from day 15 to 37. Whether the second-wave clones peaking on day 37 were SARS-CoV-2 specific was not confirmed.

Here V drops 6 bases and J drops 10 bases, and the junction holds 6 bases not matched to any gene. Measured from the cysteine to the phenylalanine, the CDR3 is 13 residues long. Of all the DNA, just the CDR3 is kept, 39 bases in frame from base 1. PBMCs were isolated by Ficoll-Paque density gradient centrifugation. Sequenced using an Illumina NovaSeq 6000. Using 5'RACE with constant-segment primers, TCRalpha and TCRbeta cDNA libraries were constructed, with sample barcodes and unique molecular identifiers added in the process. Trizol reagent was used to extract RNA from every sample. Amplification of the libraries took two PCR steps, and the second step added a second sample barcode plus Illumina TruSeq adapters. Sequencing of the libraries was done on an Illumina NovaSeq, producing 2 x 150 bp paired-end reads. The authors' analysis ran thus. With migec v1.2.7, reads were demultiplexed and then collapsed into UMI-guided consensus sequences. Using mixcr v2.1.11, UMI consensuses were aligned to TRA and TRB V and J templates and then assembled into clonotypes. Clonotypes were classified as expanded or contracted when called significant by both edgeR and NoisET, with noise models trained on biological replicates. For edgeR calls, a false discovery rate-adjusted p below 0.01 and a log2 fold-change threshold of 1 were applied. As an exploratory analysis of dynamics, max-normalized trajectories of the 1000 most abundant clonotypes were examined by PCA with hierarchical clustering. Each responding clone was given a CD4 or CD8 phenotype based on the CD4+ and CD8+ repertoires, which had been sequenced separately. TCRdb trimmed public reads at Q25 via fastp, called clones via MiXCR and kept in-frame beta chains. Entries are consolidated by CDR3 protein sequence, retaining the most common genes and DNA. These V and J calls are TCRdb output, not the study's own analysis. The sample has about 350,000 distinct CDR3 sequences on record, under 25% of them singletons. Jointly, the top ten make up 21% of the sample.

This sequence originates from a young man who had mild COVID-19 (a few samples of this study predate the infection). The sample titles of this study are shuffled in the database, so cell type and time point are left out; the donor was told from shared clones. Sequences were obtained from PBMCs or a T cell subset sorted from them (not recorded which). The chain employs TRBV12-3 or TRBV12-4 and TRBJ1-4; a stretch of 9 junction bases matches TRBD1. The CDR3 protein sequence reads: CASSQGTGRKLFF. Read as DNA, the sequence is TGTGCCAGCAGCCAGGGGACAGGGAGAAAACTGTTTTTT.